This section outlines one T cell receptor (beta chain) sequence together with its context. This sample stems from a study of blood T cell repertoires in COVID-19. TCRdb's table, derived via immunoSEQ multiplex PCR, lists solely in-frame clones and lacks some. Among approximately 65,000 clones listed, just over 85% were seen once. Germline assignment: CDR1 LNHDA and CDR2 SQIVND (reference sequence). V was pared by 7 bases and J by 3 bases, with 12 bases between. This CDR3 has 13 amino acids. The receptor comes from a man aged 35-49 years with acute or convalescent COVID-19. The material sequenced was peripheral blood. V gene TRBV19 combines with J gene TRBJ1-1; possibly TRBD1 for D (6 bases). The CDR3 loop is CASNQQGDTEAFF. Written as DNA, the CDR3 is TGTGCCAGTAATCAACAGGGAGACACTGAAGCTTTCTTT.